Listed below are T cell receptor beta chains from one sample, sequenced in a study of T cells after yellow fever vaccination. TCRdb re-derived calls from the 5' RACE reads in MiXCR, one entry per CDR3 protein. The sample includes 500,000 to 650,000 distinct CDR3 sequences, 13% of them seen just once. The sequencing used PBMCs, collected on the day of the yellow fever booster vaccination. These receptors all come from a young man who received the YFV17D yellow fever vaccine. Both conserved end residues are part of each CDR3. Fields, in order: V gene, D gene, clone size, J gene, CDR3 protein, CDR3 DNA. D genes are given only for firm matches. The listing skips clone size in some rows; elsewhere it reads once, few, many or a size class.

v_call: TRBV12-2
d_call: .
clone_size: .
j_call: TRBJ2-7
cdr3_aa: CASRSGFSYEQYF
cdr3_nt: TGTGCAAGTCGCTCCGGCTTCTCCTACGAGCAGTACTTC

v_call: TRBV9
d_call: TRBD2
clone_size: few
j_call: TRBJ2-7
cdr3_aa: CASSARGLAGYYEQYF
cdr3_nt: TGTGCCAGCAGCGCCAGGGGACTAGCGGGTTACTACGAGCAGTACTTC

v_call: TRBV30
d_call: .
clone_size: .
j_call: TRBJ1-2
cdr3_aa: CAWSVTVYGYTF
cdr3_nt: TGTGCCTGGAGTGTGACAGTCTATGGCTACACCTTC

v_call: TRBV20-1
d_call: .
clone_size: few
j_call: TRBJ2-1
cdr3_aa: CSARVVYNEQFF
cdr3_nt: TGCAGTGCTAGGGTAGTCTACAATGAGCAGTTCTTC

v_call: TRBV10-3
d_call: TRBD1
clone_size: few
j_call: TRBJ2-2
cdr3_aa: CAISERQGDHTGELFF
cdr3_nt: TGTGCCATCAGTGAGAGGCAGGGGGATCATACCGGGGAGCTGTTTTTT

v_call: TRBV5-1
d_call: .
clone_size: few
j_call: TRBJ2-3
cdr3_aa: CASSSGKVDTDTQYF
cdr3_nt: TGCGCCAGCAGCTCTGGGAAGGTGGACACGGATACGCAGTATTTT

v_call: TRBV9
d_call: TRBD1
clone_size: few
j_call: TRBJ1-1
cdr3_aa: CASSVVDRRNTEAFF
cdr3_nt: TGTGCCAGCAGCGTAGTGGACAGGAGGAACACTGAAGCTTTCTTT

v_call: TRBV11-2
d_call: .
clone_size: once
j_call: TRBJ2-6
cdr3_aa: CASSSRLRTAAISGANVLTF
cdr3_nt: TGTGCCAGCAGCTCCCGACTGAGGACGGCGGCCATCTCTGGGGCCAACGTCCTGACTTTC

v_call: TRBV4-3
d_call: TRBD2
clone_size: .
j_call: TRBJ2-1
cdr3_aa: CASSQLGGFGDEQFF
cdr3_nt: TGCGCCAGCAGCCAGCTCGGGGGGTTCGGGGATGAGCAGTTCTTC

v_call: TRBV6-5
d_call: .
clone_size: .
j_call: TRBJ2-3
cdr3_aa: CASSYLGGATDTQYF
cdr3_nt: TGTGCCAGCAGTTACCTGGGGGGAGCAACAGATACGCAGTATTTT

v_call: TRBV6-5
d_call: .
clone_size: .
j_call: TRBJ2-6
cdr3_aa: CASSYGYSGANVLTF
cdr3_nt: TGTGCCAGCAGTTACGGGTACTCTGGGGCCAACGTCCTGACTTTC

v_call: TRBV5-4
d_call: .
clone_size: .
j_call: TRBJ1-1
cdr3_aa: CASSPMISGANTEAFF
cdr3_nt: TGTGCCAGCAGCCCGATGATTAGTGGGGCGAACACTGAAGCTTTCTTT

v_call: TRBV7-3
d_call: TRBD1
clone_size: .
j_call: TRBJ2-1
cdr3_aa: CASSLSTGGVYNEQFF
cdr3_nt: TGTGCCAGCAGCTTATCGACAGGGGGCGTCTACAATGAGCAGTTCTTC

v_call: TRBV30
d_call: .
clone_size: .
j_call: TRBJ2-3
cdr3_aa: CAWSEDTTDTQYF
cdr3_nt: TGTGCCTGGAGTGAGGACACCACAGATACGCAGTATTTT

v_call: TRBV7-2
d_call: .
clone_size: .
j_call: TRBJ2-1
cdr3_aa: CASSPWGGQSSYNEQFF
cdr3_nt: TGTGCCAGCAGCCCTTGGGGCGGGCAGAGCTCCTACAATGAGCAGTTCTTC

v_call: TRBV5-6
d_call: TRBD2
clone_size: few
j_call: TRBJ2-7
cdr3_aa: CASSIGTSPWDHEQYF
cdr3_nt: TGTGCCAGCAGCATCGGGACTAGCCCCTGGGATCACGAGCAGTACTTC

v_call: TRBV4-2
d_call: TRBD2
clone_size: .
j_call: TRBJ2-3
cdr3_aa: CAPRRGGPDTQYF
cdr3_nt: TGTGCACCCCGTAGGGGAGGGCCAGATACGCAGTATTTT

v_call: TRBV20-1
d_call: .
clone_size: few
j_call: TRBJ1-4
cdr3_aa: CSAGGREKLFF
cdr3_nt: TGCAGTGCTGGGGGCCGGGAAAAACTGTTTTTT

v_call: TRBV7-9
d_call: TRBD2
clone_size: many
j_call: TRBJ2-1
cdr3_aa: CASAPGLAGIGRIF
cdr3_nt: TGTGCCAGCGCTCCGGGACTAGCGGGAATTGGCCGGATCTTC

v_call: TRBV12-3/TRBV12-4
d_call: TRBD2
clone_size: many
j_call: TRBJ2-1
cdr3_aa: CASSGLAGPNEQFF
cdr3_nt: TGTGCCAGCAGCGGACTAGCGGGACCCAATGAGCAGTTCTTC

v_call: TRBV7-2
d_call: TRBD1
clone_size: few
j_call: TRBJ1-1
cdr3_aa: CASSLSGTGMAEAFF
cdr3_nt: TGTGCCAGCAGCTTAAGTGGGACAGGGATGGCTGAAGCTTTCTTT

v_call: TRBV5-1
d_call: .
clone_size: .
j_call: TRBJ2-2
cdr3_aa: CASSFGTPSTGELFF
cdr3_nt: TGCGCCAGCAGCTTCGGGACCCCCTCCACCGGGGAGCTGTTTTTT

v_call: TRBV5-1
d_call: .
clone_size: few
j_call: TRBJ2-1
cdr3_aa: CASSLAGFRDEQFF
cdr3_nt: TGCGCCAGCAGCTTGGCGGGGTTTCGGGATGAGCAGTTCTTC

v_call: TRBV12-3/TRBV12-4
d_call: TRBD1
clone_size: few
j_call: TRBJ1-2
cdr3_aa: CASSQGVVYGYTF
cdr3_nt: TGTGCCAGCAGTCAGGGGGTAGTATATGGCTACACCTTC

v_call: TRBV20-1
d_call: TRBD1
clone_size: few
j_call: TRBJ1-5
cdr3_aa: CSARDKDRGGQPQHF
cdr3_nt: TGCAGTGCTAGAGATAAGGACAGGGGAGGTCAGCCCCAGCATTTT

v_call: TRBV6-6
d_call: .
clone_size: few
j_call: TRBJ2-7
cdr3_aa: CASSYSEDEQYF
cdr3_nt: TGTGCCAGCAGTTACTCGGAGGACGAGCAGTACTTC

v_call: TRBV7-2
d_call: .
clone_size: .
j_call: TRBJ2-7
cdr3_aa: CASNALHSYEQYF
cdr3_nt: TGTGCCAGCAATGCCCTCCACTCCTACGAGCAGTACTTC

v_call: TRBV30
d_call: .
clone_size: many
j_call: TRBJ2-1
cdr3_aa: CAWSVRGDEQFF
cdr3_nt: TGTGCCTGGAGTGTAAGAGGGGATGAGCAGTTCTTC

v_call: TRBV12-3/TRBV12-4
d_call: .
clone_size: .
j_call: TRBJ2-1
cdr3_aa: CASRISTDHEQFF
cdr3_nt: TGTGCCAGCCGCATATCGACGGATCATGAGCAGTTCTTC

v_call: TRBV20-1
d_call: .
clone_size: few
j_call: TRBJ2-7
cdr3_aa: CSALLPQLPGYEQYF
cdr3_nt: TGCAGTGCCCTGTTGCCCCAGCTGCCTGGCTACGAGCAGTACTTC

v_call: TRBV20-1
d_call: TRBD2
clone_size: .
j_call: TRBJ2-3
cdr3_aa: CCARLAGEGDGDTQYF
cdr3_nt: TGCTGTGCTAGGCTAGCGGGAGAGGGGGACGGAGATACGCAGTATTTT

v_call: TRBV29-1
d_call: .
clone_size: .
j_call: TRBJ2-7
cdr3_aa: CSASKGHEQYF
cdr3_nt: TGCAGCGCCTCCAAGGGGCACGAGCAGTACTTC

v_call: TRBV10-3
d_call: .
clone_size: few
j_call: TRBJ2-7
cdr3_aa: CAISDIHRGGEQYF
cdr3_nt: TGTGCCATCAGTGATATTCATAGGGGGGGGGAGCAGTACTTC

v_call: TRBV5-1
d_call: .
clone_size: few
j_call: TRBJ2-7
cdr3_aa: CASSLVPGGGPVSSYEQYF
cdr3_nt: TGCGCCAGCAGCTTGGTTCCAGGAGGAGGCCCCGTTAGCTCCTACGAGCAGTACTTC

v_call: TRBV9
d_call: .
clone_size: few
j_call: TRBJ1-5
cdr3_aa: CASSEGGVNQPQHF
cdr3_nt: TGTGCCAGCAGCGAGGGAGGGGTCAATCAGCCCCAGCATTTT

v_call: TRBV20-1
d_call: TRBD2
clone_size: few
j_call: TRBJ2-7
cdr3_aa: CSASAVAGDYEQYF
cdr3_nt: TGCAGTGCTTCTGCCGTAGCGGGAGACTACGAGCAGTACTTC

v_call: TRBV12-3/TRBV12-4
d_call: TRBD2
clone_size: .
j_call: TRBJ2-3
cdr3_aa: CASSSAGGTDTQYF
cdr3_nt: TGTGCCAGCAGCTCTGCGGGAGGGACAGATACGCAGTATTTT

v_call: TRBV3-1
d_call: TRBD1
clone_size: few
j_call: TRBJ2-5
cdr3_aa: CASSPGTGAQETQYF
cdr3_nt: TGTGCCAGCAGCCCCGGGACAGGGGCACAAGAGACCCAGTACTTC

v_call: TRBV7-2
d_call: .
clone_size: .
j_call: TRBJ2-1
cdr3_aa: CASSFDSTAYNEQFF
cdr3_nt: TGTGCCAGCAGCTTCGACTCCACCGCATACAATGAGCAGTTCTTC

v_call: TRBV28
d_call: TRBD1
clone_size: .
j_call: TRBJ2-2
cdr3_aa: CASSFRQGNTGELFF
cdr3_nt: TGTGCCAGCAGTTTCAGACAGGGAAACACCGGGGAGCTGTTTTTT

v_call: TRBV12-3/TRBV12-4
d_call: .
clone_size: few
j_call: TRBJ2-3
cdr3_aa: CASSLRRASTDTQYF
cdr3_nt: TGTGCCAGCAGCCTCCGACGGGCAAGCACAGATACGCAGTATTTT

v_call: TRBV27
d_call: .
clone_size: few
j_call: TRBJ2-3
cdr3_aa: CASSLSPLRGGNHTDTQYF
cdr3_nt: TGTGCCAGCAGTTTAAGCCCCCTCCGTGGCGGGAACCACACAGATACGCAGTATTTT

v_call: TRBV4-2
d_call: .
clone_size: .
j_call: TRBJ2-3
cdr3_aa: CASSQDRGPQDTQYF
cdr3_nt: TGTGCCAGCAGCCAAGACAGGGGCCCACAAGATACGCAGTATTTT

v_call: TRBV28
d_call: .
clone_size: few
j_call: TRBJ2-3
cdr3_aa: CASTESRRGFGTDTQYF
cdr3_nt: TGTGCCAGCACCGAATCGAGAAGGGGCTTTGGCACAGATACGCAGTATTTT

v_call: TRBV29-1
d_call: TRBD2
clone_size: .
j_call: TRBJ2-1
cdr3_aa: CSVLDPGLARNEQFF
cdr3_nt: TGCAGCGTTCTTGACCCGGGACTAGCACGCAATGAGCAGTTCTTC

v_call: TRBV29-1
d_call: TRBD2
clone_size: few
j_call: TRBJ2-5
cdr3_aa: CSVVGLAAKYQETQYF
cdr3_nt: TGCAGCGTCGTGGGACTAGCGGCCAAGTACCAAGAGACCCAGTACTTC

v_call: TRBV5-6
d_call: .
clone_size: few
j_call: TRBJ2-1
cdr3_aa: CASSQGYRGNSYNEQFF
cdr3_nt: TGTGCCAGCAGCCAGGGTTATCGGGGAAACTCCTACAATGAGCAGTTCTTC